These 16 T cell receptor beta chains were sequenced from one sample in a study of shared clonotypes between healthy human individuals. TCRdb's copy holds only in-frame clones and misses some; the assay was immunoSEQ multiplex PCR. The sample carries 2 million to 2.5 million clones, approximately 93% recorded once. The sample consisted of naive CD4+ T cells from PBMCs. Regarding subset: CD45RA+ positively selected. The receptor set was obtained from a man between 18 and 29 years old in good health. Some clones in this sample may be carry-over from other donors' samples.

This rearrangement joins TRBV15 to TRBJ1-1; D call uncertain. The CDR3 covers 13 residues. CDR1 is LNHNV and CDR2 is YYDKDF in the germline V gene (reference sequence). The V and J ends lost 1 base and 14 bases respectively, with 17 bases between them. The DNA for the CDR3 is TGTGCCACCAGCAGAGGACTACTTGCTCGGTTATTCTTT. Residues: CATSRGLLARLFF. The entire variable domain, with the rest obtained from reference TRBV15 and TRBJ1-1, is as follows: DAMVIQNPRYQVTQFGKPVTLSCSQTLNHNVMYWYQQKSSQAPKLLFHYYDKDFNNEADTPDNFQSRRPNTSFCFLDIRSPGLGDTAMYLCATSRGLLARLFFGQGTRLTVV.

The chain recombines TRBV18 with TRBJ2-1, with 7 nucleotides matching TRBD1. CDR1 and CDR2 from the germline V gene are KGHSH and LQKENI. The CDR3 totals 13 residues. After removal of 6 bases from V and 6 bases from J, the junction contained 5 bases not matched to a gene. In DNA form, the CDR3 reads TGTGCCAGCTCGGTCCGGGACAGCAATGAGCAGTTCTTC. Amino acids: CASSVRDSNEQFF.

This clone was found once. This rearrangement joins TRBV14 to TRBJ2-3; D is ambiguous. Trimming pared 0 bases from V and 0 bases from J, leaving 16 bases between. The germline V gene encodes CDR1 SGHDN and CDR2 FVKESK. This CDR3 spans 18 amino acids. CDR3 DNA sequence: TGTGCCAGCAGCCAAGATAGTGAGACACGATCTAGCACAGATACGCAGTATTTT. Its protein is CASSQDSETRSSTDTQYF.

The chain links TRBV7-7 to TRBJ2-7, with D perhaps matching TRBD1 or TRBD2 (5 bases each). Germline V gene lookup returns CDR1 SSHAT and CDR2 FNYEAQ (reference sequence). This CDR3 is 12 amino acids long. V was clipped by 5 bases and J by 6 bases, with 11 bases between them. CDR3 amino acids: CASSPGGFEQYF. CDR3 DNA: TGTGCCAGCAGCCCTGGGGGTTTCGAGCAGTACTTC.

On this clone: This sample also contains other DNA sequences that code for the same CDR3. The chain recombines TRBV20-1 with TRBJ2-5; D unclear. The CDR3 sequence is 11 residues long. Germline V gene sequence: CDR1 DFQATT, CDR2 SNEGSKA (reference sequence). With 3 bases removed from V and 4 bases from J, the gap between germline ends came to 6 bases. For the CDR3, the DNA is TGCAGTGCTAGGGTCTTAGAGACCCAGTACTTC. The encoded protein is CSARVLETQYF.

V gene TRBV5-6 combines with J gene TRBJ1-1, with 11 bases fitting TRBD1. This CDR3 is 13 amino acids long. V gave up 3 bases and J gave up 9 bases; unmatched junction bases: 4. CDR1 and CDR2 (germline): SGHDT, YYEEEE. The chain's CDR3 is CASSWGQGGQAFF. CDR3 DNA: TGTGCCAGCAGCTGGGGACAGGGGGGCCAAGCTTTCTTT.

V is TRBV28 and J is TRBJ1-2; D not certain. This CDR3 comprises 14 residues. V lost 6 bases, J lost 8 bases, and 19 bases lay in between. CDR1 and CDR2 from the germline V gene are MDHEN and SYDVKM. The CDR3 reads CASSGETASRGYTF. Written as DNA, the CDR3 is TGTGCCAGCAGCGGGGAGACGGCCTCCAGGGGCTACACCTTC.

Concerning this clone: The sample carries other DNA sequences with the same CDR3. The rearrangement uses TRBV5-1 and TRBJ1-4; D is possibly TRBD1 (6 bases). Germline V gives CDR1 SGHRS, CDR2 YFSETQ. Trimming shortened V by 0 bases and J by 5 bases, and 8 bases separated the two germline ends. This CDR3 is built from 14 residues. In DNA, the CDR3 is TGCGCCAGCAGCTTGGGGACAGAGAATGAAAAACTGTTTTTT. Its protein is CASSLGTENEKLFF.

V gene TRBV28 combines with J gene TRBJ2-5, with D perhaps TRBD1 (8 bases). The CDR3 length is 18 residues. CDR1 is MDHEN, CDR2 SYDVKM, per germline. The V gene lost 3 bases and the J gene lost 1 base, with 21 bases spanning the gap. CDR3 nucleotides: TGTGCCAGCAGTTTGGGTCCAACAGGGGGGGATTCCCAAGAGACCCAGTACTTC. Translating it yields CASSLGPTGGDSQETQYF.

The table lists this clone with a few counts. The sample has other DNA sequences that encode this CDR3 too. Here the CDR3 reads CASSLSQETQYF. DNA for the CDR3: TGCGCCAGCAGCTTATCACAAGAGACCCAGTACTTC. The rearrangement uses TRBV5-1 and TRBJ2-5; D call uncertain. The CDR3 has 12 amino acids. V was trimmed by 2 bases and J by 2 bases, leaving 4 bases between them. CDR1 SGHRS and CDR2 YFSETQ come from the germline V gene.

This clone came up once. This chain joins TRBV4-1 and TRBJ1-5; TRBD1 aligns across 11 bases. With 5 bases clipped from V and 7 bases from J, the junction kept 7 bases outside the gene matches. Per the germline V gene, CDR1 is MGHRA and CDR2 is YSYEKL. This CDR3 spans 15 amino acids. The CDR3 protein is CASSRTGQGGQPQHF. The CDR3 DNA reads as TGCGCCAGCAGCAGAACGGGACAGGGGGGACAGCCCCAGCATTTT.

The chain couples TRBV28 to TRBJ2-3; the D gene is possibly TRBD1 (6 bases). Trimming took off 2 bases at V and 5 bases at J, with 11 bases between the two ends. This CDR3 has 14 amino acids. Germline CDR1 and CDR2: MDHEN and SYDVKM. Here the CDR3 reads CASSLAGALDTQYF. The CDR3, as DNA: TGTGCCAGCAGTTTAGCAGGGGCCTTAGATACGCAGTATTTT.

This sequence joins TRBV25-1 and TRBJ2-2; D could derive from TRBD1 or TRBD2 (6 bases each). V was cut by 9 bases and J by 5 bases, with 13 bases left in between. Per the germline V gene, CDR1 is MGHDK and CDR2 is SYGVNS. The CDR3 runs to 13 residues. In DNA form, the CDR3 reads TGTGCCAGTAGGGGGAGCGGGACCGGGGAGCTGTTTTTT. Protein sequence: CASRGSGTGELFF.

The chain has TRBV30 and TRBJ2-2; D gene uncertain. Germline CDR1 GTSNPN, CDR2 SVGIG (reference sequence). The CDR3 has 16 amino acids. With 0 bases removed from V and 0 bases from J, the gap between germline ends came to 11 bases. CDR3 sequence (DNA): TGTGCCTGGAGTGTACTTTGGGCCACGAACACCGGGGAGCTGTTTTTT. This codes for CAWSVLWATNTGELFF.

There are a few counts of this clone. The CDR3 is CASSVTGDSNQPQHF. The CDR3 DNA reads as TGTGCCAGCAGCGTGACAGGGGATAGCAATCAGCCCCAGCATTTT. J is TRBJ1-5 and V is TRBV9, with 8 bases aligning to TRBD1. This CDR3 contains 15 residues. Looked up from germline, CDR1 is SGDLS and CDR2 is YYNGEE. The V and J ends lost 2 bases and 0 bases, in that order; junction bases with no gene match: 1.

As concerns this clone: The same CDR3 is also encoded by other DNA sequences in this sample. V and J are TRBV7-3 and TRBJ2-2, with D possibly matching TRBD1 (6 bases). The V gene lost 0 bases and the J gene lost 0 bases, with 8 bases spanning the gap. Germline V gene data show CDR1 as SGHTA and CDR2 as FQGTGA. CDR3 length: 16 amino acids. CDR3 loop: CASSLTGGTNTGELFF. The CDR3 DNA reads as TGTGCCAGCAGCTTAACAGGGGGAACGAACACCGGGGAGCTGTTTTTT.